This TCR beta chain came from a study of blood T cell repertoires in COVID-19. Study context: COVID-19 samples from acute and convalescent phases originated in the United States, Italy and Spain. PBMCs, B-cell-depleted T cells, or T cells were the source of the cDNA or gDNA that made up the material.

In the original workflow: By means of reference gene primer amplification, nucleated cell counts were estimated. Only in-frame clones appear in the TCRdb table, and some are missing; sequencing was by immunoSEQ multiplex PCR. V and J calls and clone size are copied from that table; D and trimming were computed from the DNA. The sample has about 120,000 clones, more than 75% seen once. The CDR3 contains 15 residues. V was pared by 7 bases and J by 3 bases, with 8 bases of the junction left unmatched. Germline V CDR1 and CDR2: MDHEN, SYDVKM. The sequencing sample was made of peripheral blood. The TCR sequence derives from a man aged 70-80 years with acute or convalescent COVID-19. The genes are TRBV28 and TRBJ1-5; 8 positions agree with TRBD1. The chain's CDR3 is CASIRRDRNNQPQHF. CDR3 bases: TGTGCCAGCATCCGGCGGGACAGGAACAATCAGCCCCAGCATTTT.